Described below is a single T cell receptor beta chain sequence and its context. These data originate in a study of blood T cell repertoires in COVID-19. Across the study: Specimens from acute and convalescent COVID-19 originated in the United States, Italy and Spain. From T cells, B-cell-depleted T cells, or PBMCs came the material, which was cDNA or gDNA.

This CDR3 is 17 amino acids long. The trim removed 5 bases at V and 1 base at J, leaving 9 bases unmatched. Germline V lookup: CDR1 SGHAT, CDR2 FQNNGV. In the original analysis: Estimates of nucleated cell counts were drawn from the amplification of reference gene primers. Profiled with immunoSEQ multiplex PCR; TCRdb holds only in-frame clones, not every one. V and J calls and clone size come straight from that table; D and trimming were deduced from the DNA. The repertoire holds around 160,000 clones, with 90% as singletons. The clonotype comes from a man between 60 and 75 years old with active or convalescent COVID-19. The source material was peripheral blood. The chain uses TRBV11-2 and TRBJ2-3; 10 bases agree with TRBD2. The CDR3 here is CASSRQWTSGRTDTQYF. Written as DNA, the CDR3 is TGTGCCAGCAGCCGTCAATGGACTAGCGGCCGCACAGATACGCAGTATTTT.